This T cell receptor (beta chain) was captured by sequencing in a study of cytomegalovirus exposure and HLA in healthy donors (dated by TCRdb to about 2017). Broadly, across the study: An earlier analysis of some 620 of the donors reported 250 to 300 Gb of sequence data and around 100 million unique TCR beta sequences obtained from about 179 million T cells. Roughly 290 gigabases of sequencing data and tens of millions of unique TCR sequences made up an early release that covered roughly 670 HLA-typed donors. Of the roughly 420 genotyped donors, 70% to 90% were placed in the genetic ancestry cluster associated with self-reported Caucasian donors. The study was designed to test whether signatures of past pathogen exposure could be identified by cataloging public T cell receptors. Using immunosequencing, the study profiled T cell repertoires from roughly 650 subjects and related those repertoires to cytomegalovirus serostatus. Besides the first cohort of some 670 subjects, a separate validation cohort made up of roughly 120 different subjects was used. To predict cytomegalovirus infection status, the study combined high-throughput TCR immunosequencing, statistical association of individual TCRs with disease status, and machine learning. A later analysis re-analyzed previously published TCR beta repertoires from 666 donors and added high-resolution HLA genotyping to study TCR occurrence patterns. In the later analysis, no new phenotypic data were used to find candidate immune exposures; instead, reliance was placed on TCR beta sequences and their occurrence across donors. An earlier analysis of several hundred of the donors applied high-throughput TCR beta sequencing to assess whether each TCR beta V gene segment acted as functional or pseudogenic. Donor age, sex, ethnicity and CMV serostatus were compiled alongside the repertoire data. Genome-wide SNP genotypes for about 60% of the 666 donors were used in a later genetic analysis, which treated that subset as a discovery cohort. All discovery cohort repertoires had been generated on a single sequencing platform. HLA typing covered class I and class II loci at four-digit resolution. Typing coverage varied by locus: roughly 620-640 donors for A, B, C, DRB1 and DQB1; under 550 for DQA1; over 600 for DPA1; approximately 450 for DPB1. Several DR-DQ haplotypes were handled as single units for association and clustering because linkage in the cohort was strong. Among a few hundred genotyped donors of the cohort, an average of 235,054 unique TCR beta nucleotide sequences were sequenced per donor, roughly 18% of them non-productive.

The method behind the library was the immunoSEQ multiplex PCR assay. A mixture of 60 forward primers for TCR Vbeta segments and 13 reverse primers for TCR Jbeta segments was used in the multiplex PCR. Amplification of the CDR3 region of rearranged TCR beta genes was performed with a multiplex PCR assay on genomic DNA. The Illumina HiSeq System was used to sequence the amplified TCR beta libraries as 87-base-pair reads. The original pipeline was this. A later analysis tallied approximately 87 million unique TCR beta chains across the 666 repertoires, and approximately 11 million of those chains were shared by two or more donors. To remove PCR and sequencing errors, raw reads were error-corrected and collapsed into unique sequences using a nearest-neighbor algorithm that merged closely related sequences. Alignment of CDR3 sequences to IMGT reference sequences was used to assign V, D and J gene segments. For a sequence to be retained, at least a six-nucleotide match to both a V gene segment and a J gene segment was required. A rearrangement counted as productive if the CDR3 had no stop codons and remained in frame with V and J, and every other rearrangement counted as non-productive. CDR3 was defined by IMGT convention, running from the second conserved V-encoded cysteine to the conserved J-encoded phenylalanine. The earlier analysis of about 610 of the donors excluded sequences that lacked an unambiguous match to a single V gene segment. An earlier analysis of 500 to 700 of the donors classified V segments as functional when productive rearrangements were above 56.7% and as segregating when the standard deviation between donors was above 5%. A statistical classification framework was built for diagnosing cytomegalovirus status from the catalog of TCR beta chain sequences. V and J gene assignment, in a later analysis, came from comparing TCR nucleotide sequences with IMGT/GENE-DB human TR gene sequences. In a later analysis, CDR3 sequences and most-parsimonious VDJ recombination scenarios were assigned using the TCRdist pipeline. A later analysis defined each TCR beta chain by its CDR3 amino acid sequence plus V-gene family, and excluded reads lacking a unique V-gene family. As a way to deal with suspected cross-contamination and a sequencing artifact, a later analysis dropped over 550 nucleotide sequences that were highly shared and had low generation probability. In a later analysis, a clonal expansion index for each public chain was calculated from normalized within-repertoire ranks of inferred template counts. A later analysis computed generation probabilities with a VDJ recombination model fitted to out-of-frame rearrangements, and checked the results against IGoR. A later analysis scored TCR-TCR, TCR-HLA and TCR-CMV co-occurrence with hypergeometric tests, applying a repertoire-size bias correction to TCR pairs. To estimate false discovery rates, a later analysis permuted the HLA or CMV assignments 20 times. In a later analysis, co-occurring TCRs were grouped using DBSCAN, with TCRdist sequence similarity added in when clustering inside HLA-allele-positive subsets. Repertoires with fewer than 30,000 or more than 120,000 public chains, plus five repertoires with anomalous nucleotide sharing, were excluded from co-occurrence clustering. Here the immuneACCESS table is served through TCRdb, limited to in-frame sequences with V and J called. Missing clones are a known gap in these copies; in checked studies unresolved V genes cover under half, and the rest lacks a known reason. V, J and clone size are those of that table, while D and trimming were read from the DNA. This sample holds under 150,000 clones; roughly 88% were observed only once. Less than 3% of the sample is in the top ten clones.

The cohort was made up of roughly 670 healthy bone marrow donors. At the time of sampling, all cohort members were nominally healthy, though unrecorded immune exposures were likely present. The donor was CMV seronegative and was included in the group of around 320 seronegative cohort members. Each donor provided a peripheral blood sample, and peripheral blood mononuclear cells were used for TCR beta sequencing. The Qiagen DNeasy Blood Extraction Kit was used to extract genomic DNA from the blood cell samples. On the study overall, not on this receptor specifically: The earlier analysis of nearly 600 of the donors excluded fewer than 20 rarely observed V segments, including chromosome 9 orphons, because counts were too low. In a later analysis, HLA-associated TCR beta chains showed more clonal expansion and lower generation probabilities than non-associated chains that were equally common. In a later analysis, around 17,000 TCR beta sequences were associated with specific HLA alleles at a false discovery rate of 0.05. A further reported finding was that TCR beta sequences accurately predicted the HLA-A and HLA-B alleles for most subjects in the first cohort. The classifier was reported to diagnose cytomegalovirus status with high specificity and sensitivity in both the original cohort and the validation cohort. Assigning TCR associations to individual alleles was difficult when HLA alleles, especially DR and DQ, strongly co-occurred. Across donors, most TCR sequences were observed very rarely, whereas some public TCRs were present in many individuals. An earlier analysis of approximately 590 of the donors showed that most TCR beta V segments appeared in productive rearrangements either about 90% or about 30% of the time, which broadly matched IMGT annotations. According to a later analysis, most CMV-associated TCR beta chains appeared to be HLA-restricted, and the HLA associations seemed to be driven largely by CMV exposure. Three of the identified cytomegalovirus-associated TCR beta chains were confirmed in vitro to be specific for cytomegalovirus antigens. A group of highly shared sequence variants was considered likely to be a technical artifact of the sequencing pipeline. The only immune exposure information available for the cohort was CMV serostatus. Correlated functional status among segregating V segments might reflect linkage disequilibrium, but an unknown experimental factor could not be ruled out. A later analysis reported that several top co-occurrence clusters appeared linked to parvovirus B19, influenza, CMV and Epstein-Barr virus. In a later genetic analysis, a missense DCLRE1C variant was associated with V-gene and J-gene trimming of TCR beta chains, and the association was replicated in an independent cohort. Because some donors lacked HLA typing at each locus, the association tests relied only on the typed subset. In a later analysis, TCR association rates were found to vary across HLA loci, with the most associated TCRs seen for DRB1 alleles and the fewest for HLA-C alleles. The cohort was sequenced for TCR beta chains only, and without alpha or paired-chain data the features that could be detected were limited. Roughly uniform sequencing depth across donors was assumed in presence/absence analyses, although this assumption may not hold. The study gave a list of about 160 TCR beta chains associated with cytomegalovirus. In a later genetic analysis, fewer N-insertions in productive TCRs were reported among donors in an Asian-associated ancestry cluster than the roughly 640-donor mean. It was suggested by the authors that the approach could potentially be generalized to other disease states and immunological phenotypes.

About this clone: Its antigen is not yet known. No base qualities exist here, and no much larger clone lies one base off it.

This clonotype was sampled from a man in his fifties in good health and CMV-seronegative. Sequencing used PBMCs.

CDR3 loop: CASSQDPQGMNTEAFF. The DNA reads TGTGCCAGCAGCCAAGATCCCCAGGGTATGAACACTGAAGCTTTCTTT. Here the chain combines TRBV4-2 and TRBJ1-1, and the D gene may be TRBD1, 5 bases matching. The germline ends are 11 bases apart after V is trimmed by 0 bases and J by 0 bases. Looking up the germline V gene yields CDR1 LGHNA and CDR2 YNFKEQ. Spanning cysteine to phenylalanine, the CDR3 consists of 16 amino acids. Only the CDR3 DNA stays, 48 bases, in frame from base 1.